These 13 T cell receptor beta chains originate from one sample sequenced in a study of blood T cell repertoires in COVID-19. Data came from immunoSEQ multiplex PCR; TCRdb stores just in-frame clones and leaves some out. This sample carries approximately 290,000 clones, approximately 84% of them seen once, and the ten largest clones take approximately 14%. Specimen: peripheral blood. These TCRs come from a person aged 70 to 80 with COVID-19, enrolled during active disease.

This clone is a singleton in its sample. This chain's CDR3 is CASSERTPPNTGELFF. The DNA for the CDR3 is TGTGCCAGCAGTGAGCGGACTCCACCGAACACCGGGGAGCTGTTTTTT. The gene calls are TRBV6-2 or TRBV6-3 and TRBJ2-2; D perhaps matches TRBD2 (5 bases). Germline V CDR1 and CDR2: MNHEY, SVGEGT. V lost 5 bases and J lost 0, with 13 bases in between. The CDR3 consists of 16 residues.

This clone was observed once. This chain joins TRBV5-1 and TRBJ1-6; D remains ambiguous. Trimming shortened V by 4 bases and J by 5 bases, and 16 bases separated the two germline ends. Germline V lookup: CDR1 SGHRS, CDR2 YFSETQ. There are 16 residues in the CDR3. CDR3 in DNA: TGCGCCAGCAGCCGGAGGGCACCATCGAATAATTCACCCCTCCACTTT. This gives the protein CASSRRAPSNNSPLHF.

This clone has a single count. V and J are TRBV6-2 or TRBV6-3 and TRBJ2-2; 7 bases map to TRBD1. The V segment lost 5 bases and the J segment 5 bases; nucleotides outside the gene matches: 5. Germline values: CDR1 MNHEY, CDR2 SVGEGT. This CDR3 comprises 14 residues. CDR3 sequence: CASSRSRGTGELFF. CDR3 nucleotides: TGTGCCAGCAGTCGTAGCAGGGGGACCGGGGAGCTGTTTTTT.

V gene TRBV24-1 combines with J gene TRBJ2-1; 13 bases agree with TRBD2. Losses at the gene ends were 3 bases for V and 5 bases for J; bases not matched to a gene: 3. The germline gives CDR1 KGHDR, CDR2 SFDVKD. The CDR3 runs to 16 residues. Written as DNA, the CDR3 is TGTGCCACCAGTGATGGGGGACTAGCGGGAAACAATGAGCAGTTCTTC. Protein: CATSDGGLAGNNEQFF.

Only one count was recorded for this clone. The V gene is TRBV14, the J gene TRBJ1-1, with TRBD1 identical over 11 bases. V shed 4 bases, J shed 7 bases, and the junction held 5 bases outside the gene matches. Per the germline V gene, CDR1 is SGHDN and CDR2 is FVKESK. The CDR3 consists of 14 residues. Here the CDR3 DNA reads TGTGCCAGCAGCCGGGACAGGGGGGTGTTTGAAGCTTTCTTT. Translation: CASSRDRGVFEAFF.

The chain has TRBV6-2 or TRBV6-3 and TRBJ2-1; a weak D match, TRBD2 (5 bases). The V gene lost 4 bases and the J gene lost 0 bases, with 10 bases spanning the gap. CDR3 size: 15 residues. The germline CDR1 and CDR2 sequences are MNHEY and SVGEGT. CDR3: CASSWTAFSYNEQFF. In DNA, the CDR3 is TGTGCCAGCAGTTGGACTGCCTTCTCCTACAATGAGCAGTTCTTC.

The sample holds one count of this clone. The genes are TRBV29-1 and TRBJ2-1; D might be TRBD1 (5 bases). CDR3 length equals 11 residues. Germline V lookup: CDR1 SQVTM, CDR2 ANQGSEA. Trimming removed 4 bases from V and 9 bases from J, with 10 bases in between. The CDR3 loop is CSVATGSEQFF. The CDR3 DNA follows: TGCAGCGTTGCTACAGGATCTGAGCAGTTCTTC.

The genes are TRBV19 and TRBJ2-5; 7 positions match TRBD2. V was clipped by 3 bases and J by 4 bases; unmatched bases: 8. Germline values: CDR1 LNHDA, CDR2 SQIVND (reference sequence). This CDR3 contains 15 residues. CDR3 nucleotides: TGTGCCAGTAGTATGTACGGGGGGAGGTCAGAGACCCAGTACTTC. This translates into CASSMYGGRSETQYF.

The chain combines TRBV3-1 (or the pseudogene TRBV3-2) with TRBJ2-7, with 8 bases lining up with TRBD2. Germline CDR1 LGHDT, CDR2 YNNKEL (reference sequence). The length of the CDR3 is 15 residues. V lost 0 bases, J lost 7 bases, and 8 bases stayed unmatched. The CDR3 DNA follows: TGTGCCAGCAGCCAAGAGGCGTCGGGAGGGCTTGAGCAGTACTTC. It is translated as CASSQEASGGLEQYF.

This clone has a handful of counts. The gene calls are TRBV6-2 or TRBV6-3 and TRBJ2-7; perhaps TRBD2 as D (6 bases). The CDR3 totals 17 residues. The germline V gene encodes CDR1 MNHEY and CDR2 SVGEGT. V lost 2 bases and J lost 6, with 23 bases in between. CDR3 coding DNA: TGTGCCAGCAGTTACCTCCTAGTTTCGGGGGTCCCCACCGAGCAGTACTTC. This encodes CASSYLLVSGVPTEQYF.

The chain has TRBV28 and TRBJ1-1; D uncertain. Germline lookup yields CDR1 MDHEN and CDR2 SYDVKM. V shed 6 bases and J shed 2 bases, with 13 bases lying between them. The CDR3 loop spans 14 amino acids. The CDR3, as DNA: TGTGCCAGCAGAGATATGGTCGGTAACACTGAAGCTTTCTTT. This sequence encodes CASRDMVGNTEAFF.

The rearrangement uses TRBV18 and TRBJ1-6, with a possible D match to TRBD1 (5 bases). CDR3 length equals 14 residues. V was trimmed by 0 bases and J by 5 bases, leaving 5 bases between them. CDR1 is KGHSH and CDR2 is LQKENI in the germline V gene. CDR3 sequence reads: CASSPPTDNSPLHF. CDR3 DNA sequence: TGTGCCAGCTCACCACCGACAGATAATTCACCCCTCCACTTT.

CDR3 protein: CASSRDRGPNTEAFF. CDR3 coding DNA: TGTGCCAGCAGTAGGGACAGGGGCCCGAACACTGAAGCTTTCTTT. The chain carries TRBV6-5 and TRBJ1-1; 10 nucleotides align to TRBD1. CDR3 length: 15 amino acids. The J segment lost 1 base and the V segment lost 5 bases, leaving 4 bases of the junction unmatched. Looked up from germline, CDR1 is MNHEY and CDR2 is SVGAGI.